This T cell receptor beta chain was captured in a study of T cell responses to AZD1222 COVID-19 vaccine (dated by TCRdb to about 2021). Regarding the research as a whole: Because spike-specific TCR depth and breadth did not differ between the two schedules, AZD1222 recipients who got a second dose at roughly 4 weeks were pooled with those who got a second dose at roughly 12 weeks. TCR sequencing was performed for roughly 250 trial participants, of whom 207 were given two doses of AZD1222 and around 26 were given two doses of MenACWY control vaccine. Trial participants were enrolled into age subgroups of 18-55, 56-69 and 70-plus years, which contained around 150, 29 and 61 TCR-sequenced participants, respectively.

The CDR3 regions of human TCRbeta chains were subjected to immunosequencing. In the paper's pipeline: TCRs in the repertoires were compared against a reference library of SARS-CoV-2-specific TCRs that had been generated with the MIRA antigen-specificity platform. Breadth was defined as the fraction of unique TCRs that were SARS-CoV-2-associated. Depth was defined as the fraction of total T cells that were SARS-CoV-2-associated. Using the MIRA data, each spike-specific TCR was mapped to the spike region that the TCR reacts to and placed in a CD4 or CD8 class. Log10-transformed breadth and depth values were compared by one-way ANOVA with Sidak's multiple comparisons tests. The immuneACCESS repertoire file appears here via TCRdb, limited to in-frame rearrangements. These files lack a portion of the clones; in checked studies, under half of the deficit traces to unresolved V genes, and the cause of the others is not known. The DNA gave D and trimming, while V, J and clone size come from that table. Recorded for this sample are about 160,000 clones; 94% of them occurred a single time. Around 1.3% of the sample comes from the top ten.

As to this clone: It lacks a known antigen. The sample holds no much larger clone one base away, and base qualities are not on file.

Via the germline V gene (reference sequence), CDR1 is LNHDA and CDR2 SQIVND. The CDR3 measures 14 amino acids from cysteine to phenylalanine. The retained sequence is limited to the CDR3, 42 bases, with the frame set at the first base. V is clipped by 2 bases and J by 0 bases, and the sequence between their germline boundaries is 7 bases long. Paper-wide results and their limitations: In the small 56-69-year group, the increase in depth fell short of significance, most likely because of low power. Participants were mostly white British and included more females than males, and it was suggested by the authors that clonal diversity may have been underestimated. The vaccine-associated CD4 TCRs covered the entire spike protein, and the dominant responses fell in regions 160-218 and 743-854. No day 14 peak-response samples were available, so repertoires were characterized only after the peak T cell response. After two AZD1222 doses, spike-specific TCR breadth and depth were significantly higher than at day 0 and than in MenACWY recipients. Reportedly, almost half of the unique spike-specific TCRs recognized epitopes lying outside the regions that are mutated in the B.1.351 and B.1.1.7 variants. Conclusions about previously exposed vaccinees are limited, since just five or six AZD1222 recipients were seropositive for SARS-CoV-2 at baseline.

The time point label, as the study defines it: baseline before first vaccination. The vaccinee samples were drawn from two UK trials, COV001 and COV002, one of which was a single-blind randomized controlled phase 2/3 trial testing AZD1222 (ChAdOx1 nCoV-19) in healthy adults. For TCRbeta chain sequencing, PBMC samples were collected from trial participants at day 0 and at day 28 after the second dose. Sequenced here: peripheral blood, sampled on day 0 of AZD1222 vaccination. The sequence joins TRBV19 to TRBJ1-1, with no reliable assignment of the D segment. This TCR derives from an adult in good health. CDR3 protein: CASSIRGMNTEAFF. The DNA reads TGTGCCAGTAGTATAAGAGGGATGAACACTGAAGCTTTCTTT.